The sequence of this T cell receptor beta chain was determined in a study of beta chain features in type 1 diabetes. Overall study results and limits: Within patients, naive, central memory and Treg TCRB repertoires seemed more similar than within healthy donors. Significant though moderate, a shortening of TCRB CDR3s appeared in all four CD4+ subsets of Type 1 diabetes patients.

The V and J ends lost 1 base and 0 bases respectively, with 11 bases between them. The CDR3 is made up of 15 amino acids. Germline assignment: CDR1 SQVTM and CDR2 ANQGSEA. With respect to this clone: Its antigen is unknown.

Sequencing targeted expressed TCRB transcripts, as all isolated RNA had been reverse transcribed. The protocol was immunoSEQ multiplex PCR, while the TCRdb copy is restricted to in-frame clones and leaves out a portion. The repertoire holds under 200,000 clones, approximately 10% seen once, with 0.5% in the top ten. The sample comprised central memory CD4+ T cells from blood. The V call is TRBV29-1, the J call TRBJ2-3; no reliable D call. The TCR was taken from a man in his thirties or forties with type 1 diabetes. CDR3 in amino acids: CSVEGTPFSTDTQYF. CDR3 sequence (DNA): TGCAGCGTTGAAGGTACTCCGTTTAGCACAGATACGCAGTATTTT.